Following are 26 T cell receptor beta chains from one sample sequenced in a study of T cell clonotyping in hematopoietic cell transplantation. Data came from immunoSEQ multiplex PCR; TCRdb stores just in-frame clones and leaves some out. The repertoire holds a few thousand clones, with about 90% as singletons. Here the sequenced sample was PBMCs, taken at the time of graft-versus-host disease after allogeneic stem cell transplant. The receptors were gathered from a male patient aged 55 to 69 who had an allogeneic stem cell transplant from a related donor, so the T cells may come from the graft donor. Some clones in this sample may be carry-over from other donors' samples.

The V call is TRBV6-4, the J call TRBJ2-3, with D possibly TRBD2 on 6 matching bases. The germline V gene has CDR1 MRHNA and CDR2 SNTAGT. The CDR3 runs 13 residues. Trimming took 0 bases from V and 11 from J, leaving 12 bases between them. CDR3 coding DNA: TGTGCCAGCAGTGACTCGATTAGCGGAGGGCAGTATTTT. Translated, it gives CASSDSISGGQYF.

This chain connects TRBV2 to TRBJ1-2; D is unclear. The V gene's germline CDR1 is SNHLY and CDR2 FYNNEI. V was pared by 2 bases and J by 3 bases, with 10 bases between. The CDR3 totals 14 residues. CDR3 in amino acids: CASSEIGRDYGYTF. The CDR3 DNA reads TGTGCCAGCAGTGAAATAGGGAGGGACTATGGCTACACCTTC.

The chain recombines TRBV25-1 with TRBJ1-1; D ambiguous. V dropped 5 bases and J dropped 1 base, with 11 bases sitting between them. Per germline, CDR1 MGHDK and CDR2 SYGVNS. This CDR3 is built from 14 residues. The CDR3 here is CASSFTGRNTEAFF. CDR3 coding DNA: TGTGCCAGCAGTTTTACGGGTAGGAACACTGAAGCTTTCTTT.

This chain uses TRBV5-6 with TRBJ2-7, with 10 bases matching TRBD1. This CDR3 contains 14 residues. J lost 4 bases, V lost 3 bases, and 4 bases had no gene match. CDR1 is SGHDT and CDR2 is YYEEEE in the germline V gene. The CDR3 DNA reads TGTGCCAGCAGCTCTGGGACAGGGGCATACGAGCAGTACTTC. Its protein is CASSSGTGAYEQYF.

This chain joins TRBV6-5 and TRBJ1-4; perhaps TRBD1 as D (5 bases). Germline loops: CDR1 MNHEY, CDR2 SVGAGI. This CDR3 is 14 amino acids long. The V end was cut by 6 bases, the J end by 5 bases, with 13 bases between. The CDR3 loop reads CASRGDWANEKLFF. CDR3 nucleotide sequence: TGTGCCAGCAGAGGGGACTGGGCGAATGAAAAACTGTTTTTT.

The CDR3 sequence is CASSPGPGRSGQPQHF. The CDR3 nucleotides are TGTGCCAGCAGCCCCGGGCCCGGGAGATCGGGTCAGCCCCAGCATTTT. This sequence joins TRBV28 and TRBJ1-5; no reliable D call. V dropped 6 bases and J dropped 6 bases, with 21 bases sitting between them. CDR1 is MDHEN and CDR2 is SYDVKM in the germline V gene. CDR3 size: 16 residues. Using reference TRBV28 and TRBJ1-5 for the parts outside the CDR3, the full variable domain is DVKVTQSSRYLVKRTGEKVFLECVQDMDHENMFWYRQDPGLGLRLIYFSYDVKMKEKGDIPEGYSVSREKKERFSLILESASTNQTSMYLCASSPGPGRSGQPQHFGDGTRLSIL.

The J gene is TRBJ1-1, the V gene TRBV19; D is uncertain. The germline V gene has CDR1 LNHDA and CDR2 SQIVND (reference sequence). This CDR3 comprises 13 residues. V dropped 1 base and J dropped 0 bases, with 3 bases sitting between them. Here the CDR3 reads CASSIGMNTEAFF. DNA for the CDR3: TGTGCCAGTAGTATAGGAATGAACACTGAAGCTTTCTTT. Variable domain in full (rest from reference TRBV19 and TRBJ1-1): DGGITQSPKYLFRKEGQNVTLSCEQNLNHDAMYWYRQDPGQGLRLIYYSQIVNDFQKGDIAEGYSVSREKKESFPLTVTSAQKNPTAFYLCASSIGMNTEAFFGQGTRLTVV.

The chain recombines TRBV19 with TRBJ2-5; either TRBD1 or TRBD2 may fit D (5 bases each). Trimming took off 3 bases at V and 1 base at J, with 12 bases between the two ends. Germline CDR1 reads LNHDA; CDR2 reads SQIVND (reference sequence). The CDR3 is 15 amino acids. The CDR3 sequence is CASSILLGGQETQYF. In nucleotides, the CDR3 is TGTGCCAGTAGTATCCTTCTTGGGGGCCAAGAGACCCAGTACTTC. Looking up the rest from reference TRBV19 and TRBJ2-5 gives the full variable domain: DGGITQSPKYLFRKEGQNVTLSCEQNLNHDAMYWYRQDPGQGLRLIYYSQIVNDFQKGDIAEGYSVSREKKESFPLTVTSAQKNPTAFYLCASSILLGGQETQYFGPGTRLLVL.

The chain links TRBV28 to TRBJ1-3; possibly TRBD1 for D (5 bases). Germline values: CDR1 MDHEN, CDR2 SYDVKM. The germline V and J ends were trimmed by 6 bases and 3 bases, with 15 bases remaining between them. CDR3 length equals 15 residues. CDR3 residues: CASSPPQGNGNTIYF. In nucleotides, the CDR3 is TGTGCCAGCAGCCCCCCCCAGGGTAATGGAAACACCATATATTTT.

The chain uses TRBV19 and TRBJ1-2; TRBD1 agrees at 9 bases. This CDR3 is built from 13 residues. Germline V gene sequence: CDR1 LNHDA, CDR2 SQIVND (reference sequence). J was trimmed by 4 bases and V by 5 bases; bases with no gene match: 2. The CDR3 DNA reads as TGTGCCAGTAGTCCACAGGGGGCCTATGGCTACACCTTC. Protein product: CASSPQGAYGYTF. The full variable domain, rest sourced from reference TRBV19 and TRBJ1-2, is DGGITQSPKYLFRKEGQNVTLSCEQNLNHDAMYWYRQDPGQGLRLIYYSQIVNDFQKGDIAEGYSVSREKKESFPLTVTSAQKNPTAFYLCASSPQGAYGYTFGSGTRLTVV.

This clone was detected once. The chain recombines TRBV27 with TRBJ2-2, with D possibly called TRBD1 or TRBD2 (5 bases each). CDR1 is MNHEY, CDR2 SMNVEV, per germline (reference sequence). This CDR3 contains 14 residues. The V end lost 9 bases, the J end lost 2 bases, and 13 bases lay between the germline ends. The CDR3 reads CASTTGPNTGELFF. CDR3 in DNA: TGTGCCAGTACAACGGGACCAAACACCGGGGAGCTGTTTTTT.

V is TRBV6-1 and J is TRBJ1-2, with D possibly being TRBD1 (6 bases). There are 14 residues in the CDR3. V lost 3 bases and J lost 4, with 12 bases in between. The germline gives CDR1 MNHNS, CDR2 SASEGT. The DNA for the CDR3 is TGTGCCAGCAGTGAGACAGGTGGAGGCTATGGCTACACCTTC. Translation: CASSETGGGYGYTF.

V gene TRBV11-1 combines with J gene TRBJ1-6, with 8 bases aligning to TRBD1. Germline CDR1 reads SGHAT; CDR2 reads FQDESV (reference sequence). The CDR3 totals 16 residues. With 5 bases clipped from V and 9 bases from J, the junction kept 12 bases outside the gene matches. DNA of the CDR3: TGTGCCAGCAGCCAACTCGACAGGGGAGGAGGTTCACCCCTCCACTTT. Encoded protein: CASSQLDRGGGSPLHF.

The CDR3 bases are TGCGCCAGCAGCTTGGTACAGGGGTACGAGCAGTACTTC. Translated, it gives CASSLVQGYEQYF. The chain couples TRBV5-1 to TRBJ2-7; TRBD1 matches 7 bases. The CDR3 length is 13 residues. In germline, CDR1 is SGHRS, CDR2 YFSETQ. V was clipped by 0 bases and J by 4 bases; unmatched bases: 1.

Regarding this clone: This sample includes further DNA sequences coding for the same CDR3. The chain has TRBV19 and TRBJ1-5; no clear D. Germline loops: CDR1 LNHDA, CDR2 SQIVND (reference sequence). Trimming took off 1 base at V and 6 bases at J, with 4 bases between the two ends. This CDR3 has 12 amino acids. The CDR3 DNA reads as TGTGCCAGTAGTATAGGGATTCAGCCCCAGCATTTT. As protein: CASSIGIQPQHF.

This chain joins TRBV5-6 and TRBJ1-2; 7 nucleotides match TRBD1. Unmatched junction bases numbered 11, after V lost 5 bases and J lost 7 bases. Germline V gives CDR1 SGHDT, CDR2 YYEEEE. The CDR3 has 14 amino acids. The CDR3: CASSPTGVKFGYTF. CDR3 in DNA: TGTGCCAGCAGTCCCACAGGGGTAAAGTTTGGCTACACCTTC.

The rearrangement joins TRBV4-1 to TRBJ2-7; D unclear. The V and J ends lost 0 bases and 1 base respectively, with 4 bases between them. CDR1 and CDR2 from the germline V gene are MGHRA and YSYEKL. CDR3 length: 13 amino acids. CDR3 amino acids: CASSQDRSYEQYF. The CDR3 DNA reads TGCGCCAGCAGCCAAGACAGGTCCTACGAGCAGTACTTC.

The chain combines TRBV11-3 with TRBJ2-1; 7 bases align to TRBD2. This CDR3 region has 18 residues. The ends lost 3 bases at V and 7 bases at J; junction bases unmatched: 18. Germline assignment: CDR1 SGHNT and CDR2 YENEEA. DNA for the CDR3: TGTGCCAGCAGCTTTTGTACAATCCTCTTTGGCGGGAGTAATGAGCAGTTCTTC. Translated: CASSFCTILFGGSNEQFF.

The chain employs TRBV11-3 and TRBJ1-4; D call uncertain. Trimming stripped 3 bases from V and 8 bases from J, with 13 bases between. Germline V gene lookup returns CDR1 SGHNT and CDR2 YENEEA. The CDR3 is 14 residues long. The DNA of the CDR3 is TGTGCCAGCAGCTTTGGAGGGATAGGGGAAAAACTGTTTTTT. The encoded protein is CASSFGGIGEKLFF.

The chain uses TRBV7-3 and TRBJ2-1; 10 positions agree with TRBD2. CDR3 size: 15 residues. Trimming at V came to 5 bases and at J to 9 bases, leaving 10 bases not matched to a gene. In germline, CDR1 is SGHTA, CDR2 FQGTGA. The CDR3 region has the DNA TGTGCCAGCAGCCTAAACGGACTAGCGGCCGGTGAGCAGTTCTTC. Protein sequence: CASSLNGLAAGEQFF.

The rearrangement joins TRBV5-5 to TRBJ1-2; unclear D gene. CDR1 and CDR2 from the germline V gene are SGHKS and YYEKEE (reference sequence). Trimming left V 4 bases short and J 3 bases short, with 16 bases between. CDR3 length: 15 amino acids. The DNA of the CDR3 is TGTGCCAGCAGCCCTATAAAACTAGTCGACTATGGCTACACCTTC. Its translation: CASSPIKLVDYGYTF. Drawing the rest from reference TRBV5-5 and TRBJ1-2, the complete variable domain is DAGVTQSPTHLIKTRGQQVTLRCSPISGHKSVSWYQQVLGQGPQFIFQYYEKEERGRGNFPDRFSARQFPNYSSELNVNALLLGDSALYLCASSPIKLVDYGYTFGSGTRLTVV.

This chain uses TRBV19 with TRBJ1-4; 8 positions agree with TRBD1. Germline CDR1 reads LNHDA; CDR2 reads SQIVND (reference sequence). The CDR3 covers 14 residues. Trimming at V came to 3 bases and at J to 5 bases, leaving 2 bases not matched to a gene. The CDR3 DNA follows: TGTGCCAGTAGTATGAACAGGGGGAATGAAAAACTGTTTTTT. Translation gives CASSMNRGNEKLFF.

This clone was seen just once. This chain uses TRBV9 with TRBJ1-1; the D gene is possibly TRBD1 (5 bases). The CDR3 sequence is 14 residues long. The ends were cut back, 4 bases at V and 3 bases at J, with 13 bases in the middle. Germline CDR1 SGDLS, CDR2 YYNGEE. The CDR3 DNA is TGTGCCAGCAGCCCCGCCTTGGGGGACACTGAAGCTTTCTTT. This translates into CASSPALGDTEAFF.

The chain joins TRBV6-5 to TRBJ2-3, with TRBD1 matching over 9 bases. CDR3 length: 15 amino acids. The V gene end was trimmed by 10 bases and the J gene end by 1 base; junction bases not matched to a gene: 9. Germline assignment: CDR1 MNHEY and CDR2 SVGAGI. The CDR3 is CATTFRDRGTDTQYF. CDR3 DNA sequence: TGTGCCACTACATTCCGGGACAGGGGCACAGATACGCAGTATTTT.

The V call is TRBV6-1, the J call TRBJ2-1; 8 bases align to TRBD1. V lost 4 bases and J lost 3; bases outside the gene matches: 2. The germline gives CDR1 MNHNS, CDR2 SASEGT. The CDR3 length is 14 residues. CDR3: CASSATGVYNEQFF. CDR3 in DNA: TGTGCCAGCAGTGCGACAGGGGTCTACAATGAGCAGTTCTTC.

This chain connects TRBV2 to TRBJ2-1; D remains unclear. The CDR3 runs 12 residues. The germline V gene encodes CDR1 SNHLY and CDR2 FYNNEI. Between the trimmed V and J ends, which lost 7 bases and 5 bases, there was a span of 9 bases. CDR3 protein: CASTPWNNEQFF. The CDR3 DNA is TGTGCCAGCACACCTTGGAACAATGAGCAGTTCTTC.